Presented here are 21 T cell receptor beta chains from one specimen sequenced in a study of T cells after yellow fever vaccination (dated by TCRdb to the late 2010s). Library preparation used 5' RACE. The listed sequencing device is Illumina NovaSeq 6000. TCRdb reran the public reads through fastp at Q25 and MiXCR, keeping productive beta chains. Records with the same CDR3 protein are collapsed into one entry carrying the most frequent genes and DNA. The sample data list over 300,000 distinct CDR3 sequences, and around 3.6% of these were observed just once. About 20% of the sample rests with the top ten. What this sample's treatment or condition label stands for: live attenuated yellow fever vaccine strain. The sequenced sample was PBMCs, obtained on the day of the yellow fever booster vaccination. The origin of the receptors is a man aged 18 to 30 who received the YFV17D yellow fever vaccine.

This clonotype was observed many times. V and J are TRBV20-1 and TRBJ1-6, with D unclear. Germline V lookup: CDR1 DFQATT, CDR2 SNEGSKA (reference sequence). The ends were cut back, 6 bases at V and 7 bases at J, with 19 bases in the middle. This CDR3 is built from 15 residues. The CDR3 region has the DNA TGCAGTGCCAGACGCACAGAAGTAAAGAATTCACCCCTCCACTTT. It is translated as CSARRTEVKNSPLHF.

The V and J genes are TRBV12-3 or TRBV12-4 and TRBJ1-2, with TRBD1 identical over 7 bases. The CDR3 runs to 14 residues. Trimming removed 6 bases from V and 2 bases from J; junction bases left unmatched: 6. In DNA, the CDR3 is TGTGCCAGCAGGTCGACAGGGAGAAACTATGGCTACACCTTC. Translating gives CASRSTGRNYGYTF.

The chain employs TRBV5-1 and TRBJ2-1; D is tentatively TRBD1 or TRBD2 (5 bases each). Trimming left V 2 bases short and J 3 bases short, with 12 bases between. The CDR3 is made up of 15 amino acids. CDR1 SGHRS and CDR2 YFSETQ come from the germline V gene. In DNA form, the CDR3 reads TGCGCCAGCAGCTTCGGGGCTACTTACTACAATGAGCAGTTCTTC. This codes for CASSFGATYYNEQFF.

This clonotype was found many times. The chain carries TRBV5-1 and TRBJ2-4; 7 nucleotides agree with TRBD1. This CDR3 has 12 amino acids. Trimming took 8 bases from V and 7 from J; bases not matched to a gene: 6. Germline CDR1 is SGHRS and CDR2 is YFSETQ. In nucleotides, the CDR3 is TGCGCCAGTTCCTACAGGGGTAACATTCAGTACTTC. Its translation: CASSYRGNIQYF.

This clonotype was counted a few times. The chain employs TRBV12-3 or TRBV12-4 and TRBJ1-2; 9 nucleotides match TRBD1. The junction had 2 bases not matched to a gene; V was cut back by 2 bases and J by 1 base. The CDR3 has 15 amino acids. CDR3 coding DNA: TGTGCCAGCAGTTTACGGACAGGGGATAACTATGGCTACACCTTC. Its protein product is CASSLRTGDNYGYTF.

CDR3: CATSSRPSLRRPGELFF. The CDR3, as DNA: TGTGCCACCAGCAGCCGCCCATCACTTAGGCGCCCCGGGGAGCTGTTTTTT. This chain joins TRBV15 and TRBJ2-2; D call uncertain. Trimming shortened V by 3 bases and J by 6 bases, and 20 bases separated the two germline ends. Germline loops: CDR1 LNHNV, CDR2 YYDKDF (reference sequence). The CDR3 extends over 17 amino acids.

The chain is built from TRBV7-3 and TRBJ2-3; no clear D. This CDR3 has 15 residues. V was trimmed by 0 bases and J by 6 bases, leaving 13 bases between them. Germline loops: CDR1 SGHTA, CDR2 FQGTGA. The CDR3 sequence is CASSLTRTQWDTQYF. DNA for the CDR3: TGTGCCAGCAGCTTAACTAGGACCCAATGGGATACGCAGTATTTT.

Concerning this clonotype itself: This may stem from a read error, because a much larger clone lies one nucleotide away. V is TRBV7-3 and J is TRBJ2-2; D call uncertain. There are 14 residues in the CDR3. Germline CDR1 SGHTA, CDR2 FQGTGA. The CDR3 nucleotides are TGTGTCAGCAGCCCCAGGCGGCATTCCGGGGAGCTGTTTTTT. This gives the protein CVSSPRRHSGELFF.

The chain is built from TRBV7-2 and TRBJ2-7; TRBD1 aligns across 7 bases. The CDR3 consists of 13 residues. J was trimmed by 6 bases and V by 4 bases; bases with no gene match: 6. Germline values: CDR1 SGHTA, CDR2 FQGNSA. CDR3 DNA: TGTGCCAGCAGCTCCAGACAGGGAGCCGAGCAGTACTTC. Residues: CASSSRQGAEQYF.

This clonotype has a count of ten or more. This chain links TRBV5-5 with TRBJ1-2; tentative D call: TRBD1 (6 bases). There are 14 residues in the CDR3. Germline V gene data show CDR1 as SGHKS and CDR2 as YYEKEE (reference sequence). The V end lost 4 bases, the J end lost 0 bases, and 10 bases lay between the germline ends. DNA for the CDR3: TGTGCCAGCAGCCTAAGACAGGCTAACTATGGCTACACCTTC. Translated: CASSLRQANYGYTF.

This clonotype has ten or more counts. This sequence joins TRBV4-2 and TRBJ2-3, with D perhaps TRBD1 (8 bases). CDR1 is LGHNA, CDR2 YNFKEQ, per germline. V was trimmed by 3 bases and J by 1 base, leaving 20 bases between them. The CDR3 length is 18 residues. CDR3 amino acids: CASSHVSQGGPGTDTQYF. As DNA, the CDR3 is TGTGCCAGCAGCCATGTTTCACAGGGGGGGCCGGGCACAGATACGCAGTATTTT.

This clonotype showed up many times. The chain recombines TRBV28 with TRBJ2-7, with a tentative D call TRBD2 (5 bases). The CDR3 runs 13 residues. Germline lookup yields CDR1 MDHEN and CDR2 SYDVKM. The ends were cut back, 5 bases at V and 4 bases at J, with 12 bases in the middle. The DNA of the CDR3 is TGTGCCAGCAGTGACCCTGGGAGTTACGAGCAGTACGTC. Its translation is CASSDPGSYEQYV.

This clonotype was observed at least ten times. The chain has TRBV28 and TRBJ1-4; the D is unclear. Germline CDR1 and CDR2: MDHEN and SYDVKM. The CDR3 covers 15 residues. The ends were cut back, 5 bases at V and 4 bases at J, with 14 bases in the middle. CDR3 sequence: CASSPRTANNEKLFF. The CDR3 DNA reads as TGTGCCAGCAGTCCTCGGACGGCTAATAATGAAAAACTGTTTTTT.

This clonotype occurred a few times. The rearrangement uses TRBV19 and TRBJ1-4, with D perhaps TRBD1 (6 bases). V was trimmed by 3 bases and J by 4 bases, leaving 24 bases between them. The CDR3 is made up of 19 amino acids. In germline, CDR1 is LNHDA, CDR2 SQIVND (reference sequence). CDR3 nucleotide sequence: TGTGCCAGTAGTATGGGGGCCGGGACTTCCTGGAATTTTAATGAAAAACTGTTTTTT. Protein sequence: CASSMGAGTSWNFNEKLFF.

This clonotype was seen repeatedly, ten times or more. The chain carries TRBV10-3 and TRBJ2-3, with 11 bases identical to TRBD2. The CDR3 is 16 amino acids. Germline loops: CDR1 ENHRY, CDR2 SYGVKD. The V segment lost 3 bases and the J segment 6 bases; nucleotides outside the gene matches: 8. This CDR3 is CAISDSVAGGPDTQYF. The CDR3 region has the DNA TGTGCCATCAGTGATTCAGTAGCGGGGGGGCCGGATACGCAGTATTTT.

This clonotype was recorded at least ten times. This sequence joins TRBV7-6 and TRBJ2-5; 7 positions match TRBD1. The CDR3 covers 14 residues. Losses at the gene ends were 3 bases for V and 4 bases for J; bases not matched to a gene: 5. Germline V lookup: CDR1 SGHVS, CDR2 FNYEAQ. The chain's CDR3 is CASSFLTGRETQYF. The CDR3 nucleotides read TGTGCCAGCAGCTTCCTGACAGGGCGAGAGACCCAGTACTTC.

This clonotype was counted between two and nine times. V gene TRBV5-1 combines with J gene TRBJ2-3; D possibly corresponds to TRBD2 (5 bases). CDR1 is SGHRS, CDR2 YFSETQ, per germline. The germline V and J ends were trimmed by 0 bases and 0 bases, with 11 bases remaining between them. The length of the CDR3 is 16 residues. CDR3 sequence: CASSLGQRPSTDTQYF. In DNA form, the CDR3 reads TGCGCCAGCAGCTTGGGTCAGCGGCCTAGCACAGATACGCAGTATTTT.

This clonotype was counted between two and nine times. This rearrangement joins TRBV29-1 to TRBJ1-1, with D unresolved. Germline lookup yields CDR1 SQVTM and CDR2 ANQGSEA. Deletions cut 7 bases from V and 1 base from J, with 13 bases between. The CDR3 is 13 residues long. The CDR3 DNA is TGCAGCGCCGGACGATTTCCGAACACTGAAGCTTTCTTT. It translates to CSAGRFPNTEAFF.

This clonotype came up a few times. V usage is TRBV7-9 and J usage is TRBJ2-7, with D possibly TRBD2 on 7 matching bases. Germline V gives CDR1 SEHNR, CDR2 FQNEAQ (reference sequence). The V end lost 6 bases, the J end lost 7 bases, and 16 bases lay between the germline ends. The CDR3 has 13 amino acids. CDR3 nucleotides: TGTGCCAGCAGTCAAAGGGGGGGCTGGGAGCAGTACGTC. Its translation is CASSQRGGWEQYV.

In its sample, this clonotype was seen many times. Written as DNA, the CDR3 is TGCGCCAGCAGCCAAGAGACAGGGGCGCCCAACCTAGCCAAAAACATTCAGTACTTC. This encodes CASSQETGAPNLAKNIQYF. The chain joins TRBV4-1 to TRBJ2-4; 8 bases fit TRBD1. Germline V gene lookup returns CDR1 MGHRA and CDR2 YSYEKL. J gave up 0 bases and V 0 bases, and 10 bases lay outside the gene matches. This CDR3 has 19 amino acids.

This chain links TRBV6-1 with TRBJ2-2; TRBD1 might be the D (6 bases). There are 18 residues in the CDR3. Trimming left V 4 bases short and J 4 bases short, with 22 bases between. The germline V gene has CDR1 MNHNS and CDR2 SASEGT. CDR3 sequence: CASSVTRATGRITGELFF. The CDR3, as DNA: TGTGCCAGCAGTGTTACCCGCGCGACAGGCCGAATCACCGGGGAGCTGTTTTTT.